The 22 T cell receptor beta chains given below trace back to one sample, sequenced in a study of breast tumors, draining lymph nodes, adjacent tissues. Breast cancer patients provided tissue from their axillary draining lymph nodes. TCRdb fed the multiplex PCR reads into MiXCR, producing one record per CDR3 protein. The sample lists 130,000 or so distinct CDR3 sequences; 30% to 35% were seen once. Sequencing was performed on axillary lymph node tissue. The receptors were gathered from a female donor with breast cancer. Some clones in this sample may be carry-over from other donors' samples.

This clonotype was detected ten times or more. In DNA, the CDR3 is TGCAGTGCTAGAGTGGAAGGCCCCGGGGAGCTGTTTTTT. Translation gives CSARVEGPGELFF. The chain joins TRBV20-1 to TRBJ2-2, with D unresolved. The CDR3 runs 13 residues. CDR1 is DFQATT and CDR2 is SNEGSKA in the germline V gene (reference sequence). V lost 1 base and J lost 6, with 9 bases in between.

This clonotype was counted only a few times. V and J are TRBV10-1 and TRBJ1-5; D is unresolved. V dropped 3 bases and J dropped 8 bases, with 8 bases sitting between them. The CDR3 extends over 12 amino acids. Germline assignment: CDR1 WNHNN and CDR2 SYGVQD (reference sequence). The CDR3 DNA sequence: TGCGCCAGCAGTGATGGAAGCGAGCCCCAGCATTTT. Translation gives CASSDGSEPQHF.

This clonotype was seen many times. The CDR3 spells CASSDRDRDNSPLHF. In nucleotides, the CDR3 is TGTGCCAGCAGTGACCGGGACAGGGATAATTCACCCCTCCACTTT. This chain links TRBV6-1 with TRBJ1-6, with 9 bases that match TRBD1. Germline V gene sequence: CDR1 MNHNS, CDR2 SASEGT. The CDR3 contains 15 residues. V was clipped by 3 bases and J by 5 bases; unmatched bases: 2.

This clonotype has ten or more counts. CDR3 sequence reads: CASTAEQGIGDTQYF. CDR3 sequence (DNA): TGTGCCAGCACGGCAGAACAAGGGATCGGCGATACGCAGTATTTT. J is TRBJ2-3 and V is TRBV2, with D unclear. The CDR3 loop spans 15 amino acids. V was shortened by 7 bases and J by 6 bases, with 20 bases between the two germline ends. CDR1 and CDR2 (germline): SNHLY, FYNNEI. The complete variable domain, with remaining parts taken from reference TRBV2 and TRBJ2-3, reads EPEVTQTPSHQVTQMGQEVILRCVPISNHLYFYWYRQILGQKVEFLVSFYNNEISEKSEIFDDQFSVERPDGSNFTLKIRSTKLEDSAMYFCASTAEQGIGDTQYFGPGTRLTVL.

This clonotype has a count of ten or more. The rearrangement uses TRBV30 and TRBJ2-1; weak D call: TRBD1 (6 bases). The CDR3 contains 17 residues. Germline CDR1 is GTSNPN and CDR2 is SVGIG (reference sequence). The V end was cut by 1 base, the J end by 0 bases, with 16 bases between. The CDR3 is CAWSGWGPSASYNEQFF. CDR3 nucleotides: TGTGCCTGGAGTGGGTGGGGGCCTTCCGCCTCCTACAATGAGCAGTTCTTC.

This clonotype has at least ten counts. The chain carries TRBV12-3 or TRBV12-4 and TRBJ2-2; 9 bases line up with TRBD1. This CDR3 region has 15 residues. V trimming: 2 bases; J trimming: 5 bases; junction bases outside the gene matches: 3. In nucleotides, the CDR3 is TGTGCCAGCAGTTTACGACAGGGGGGGACCGGGGAGCTGTTTTTT. It yields the protein CASSLRQGGTGELFF.

This clonotype was recorded many times. One junction end disagrees with the germline gene, perhaps due to a read error. The chain is built from TRBV19 and TRBJ2-5; D may be TRBD1 (5 bases). Germline CDR1 and CDR2: LNHDA and SQIVND (reference sequence). The CDR3 is 17 amino acids. The CDR3 is CASSIEGGLGATETQSF. The CDR3 nucleotides are TGTGCCAGTAGTATCGAAGGTGGTTTAGGGGCTACCGAGACCCAGTCCTTC.

This chain uses TRBV20-1 with TRBJ2-7; D may be TRBD2 (6 bases). The germline CDR1 and CDR2 sequences are DFQATT and SNEGSKA (reference sequence). The germline V and J ends were trimmed by 0 bases and 7 bases, with 10 bases remaining between them. The CDR3 extends over 12 amino acids. The CDR3 DNA reads TGCAGTGCTAGAGAGGGCGGGGCAGAGCAGTACTTC. Residues: CSAREGGAEQYF.

This clonotype was detected ten times or more. The chain is built from TRBV11-2 and TRBJ2-5; D unclear. The V end lost 4 bases, the J end lost 3 bases, and 18 bases lay between the germline ends. CDR1 is SGHAT and CDR2 is FQNNGV in the germline V gene. This CDR3 has 16 residues. The CDR3 DNA sequence: TGTGCCAGCAGCTATTCAACGGGCCACCTTGAAGAGACCCAGTACTTC. Encoded protein: CASSYSTGHLEETQYF.

Ten or more counts support this clonotype. The chain has TRBV5-8 and TRBJ2-5, with D perhaps TRBD2 (6 bases). The CDR3 runs 15 residues. V lost 3 bases and J 3 bases, leaving 15 bases between the germline ends. Per germline, CDR1 SGHTS and CDR2 YDEGEE. The CDR3 bases are TGTGCCAGCAGCTCCAAAGTGAGGAGGGAAGAGACCCAGTACTTC. Residues: CASSSKVRREETQYF.

V usage is TRBV5-1 and J usage is TRBJ1-1, with D possibly matching TRBD1 (6 bases). Trimming removed 4 bases from V and 7 bases from J, with 14 bases in between. Germline V CDR1 and CDR2: SGHRS, YFSETQ. CDR3 size: 13 residues. CDR3 amino acids: CASSNQGSGEAFF. In nucleotides, the CDR3 is TGCGCCAGCAGCAACCAGGGGTCGGGTGAAGCTTTCTTT.

This clonotype appeared many times. The V gene is TRBV5-5, the J gene TRBJ2-3; D tentatively reads TRBD1 or TRBD2 (6 bases each). This CDR3 is 15 amino acids long. V dropped 4 bases and J dropped 7 bases, with 19 bases sitting between them. Germline V gives CDR1 SGHKS, CDR2 YYEKEE (reference sequence). Here the CDR3 DNA reads TGTGCCAGCAGCGCACCTTCCGGGGGCTCATATACGCAGTATTTT. Protein: CASSAPSGGSYTQYF.

J is TRBJ2-7 and V is TRBV9; 9 positions match TRBD2. CDR3 length equals 15 residues. Germline loops: CDR1 SGDLS, CDR2 YYNGEE. Losses at the gene ends were 4 bases for V and 1 base for J; bases not matched to a gene: 6. CDR3 DNA sequence: TGTGCCAGCAGCAAGGCGGGGGGGCAATCCTACGAGCAGTACTTC. Protein sequence: CASSKAGGQSYEQYF.

This rearrangement joins TRBV10-2 to TRBJ2-4; 8 bases match TRBD1. Per the germline V gene, CDR1 is WSHSY and CDR2 is SAAADI. The CDR3 is 13 amino acids. With 7 bases clipped from V and 7 bases from J, the junction kept 6 bases outside the gene matches. Written as DNA, the CDR3 is TGCGCCAGCACCCCGGACAGGGAGAACATTCAGTACTTC. Protein product: CASTPDRENIQYF.

At least ten counts were recorded for this clonotype. The chain uses TRBV7-2 and TRBJ1-5; 8 nucleotides agree with TRBD1. In germline, CDR1 is SGHTA, CDR2 FQGNSA. Germline trimming cut 4 bases from V and 5 bases from J; bases unmatched to any gene: 1. This CDR3 has 13 amino acids. CDR3 DNA: TGTGCCAGCAGCTCAGGGGGCGATCAGCCCCAGCATTTT. It codes for CASSSGGDQPQHF. Using reference TRBV7-2 and TRBJ1-5 for the parts outside the CDR3, the full variable domain is GAGVSQSPSNKVTEKGKDVELRCDPISGHTALYWYRQSLGQGLEFLIYFQGNSAPDKSGLPSDRFSAERTGGSVSTLTIQRTQQEDSAVYLCASSSGGDQPQHFGDGTRLSIL.

This clonotype was seen many times. The chain recombines TRBV19 with TRBJ2-1; D perhaps matches TRBD1 (5 bases). V gave up 5 bases and J gave up 4 bases, with 21 bases separating them. The V gene's germline CDR1 is LNHDA and CDR2 SQIVND (reference sequence). The CDR3 is 17 amino acids. The CDR3 region is CASSGSWGHNNYNEQFF. CDR3 bases: TGTGCCAGTAGTGGCTCGTGGGGCCATAACAATTACAATGAGCAGTTCTTC.

This clonotype was detected many times. The chain employs TRBV20-1 and TRBJ2-5; 11 bases align to TRBD2. CDR3 length equals 17 residues. With 5 bases clipped from V and 5 bases from J, the junction kept 16 bases outside the gene matches. Germline loops: CDR1 DFQATT, CDR2 SNEGSKA (reference sequence). For the CDR3, the DNA is TGCAGTGCTCCCCCGGGGAGTAGCGGGGGGGCCAGGGAGACCCAGTACTTC. This codes for CSAPPGSSGGARETQYF.

The chain employs TRBV6-1 and TRBJ2-7, with D perhaps TRBD2 (6 bases). Germline-derived CDR1 and CDR2 are MNHNS and SASEGT. V was cut by 6 bases and J by 2 bases, with 17 bases left in between. The CDR3 covers 15 residues. The CDR3 nucleotides are TGTGCCAGCAGCCCCGGGGGTGGGTTTCCCTACGAGCAGTACGTC. Residues: CASSPGGGFPYEQYV.

Points on this clonotype: A much larger clone is a single base away; this may be a read error. The chain links TRBV3-1 to TRBJ1-4, with D tentatively TRBD1 (5 bases). CDR1 is LGHDT, CDR2 YNNKEL, per germline (reference sequence). CDR3 length: 19 amino acids. V was trimmed by 2 bases and J by 0 bases, leaving 19 bases between them. The CDR3 DNA reads as TGTGCCAGCAGCCAATTTTCGGGACTGGGAGTCGCAACTAATGAAAAACTGTTTTTT. Amino acid sequence: CASSQFSGLGVATNEKLFF.

This clonotype was recorded many times. This chain connects TRBV6-5 to TRBJ2-2, with TRBD1 matching 8 bases. V shed 0 bases, J shed 1 base, and the junction held 10 bases outside the gene matches. Germline V CDR1 and CDR2: MNHEY, SVGAGI. The CDR3 has 19 residues. The CDR3 DNA sequence: TGTGCCAGCAGTTACTCGATACCTACCGGGACAGGGAACACCGGGGAGCTGTTTTTT. It yields the protein CASSYSIPTGTGNTGELFF.

V is TRBV6-2 or TRBV6-3 and J is TRBJ1-1; possibly TRBD1 for D (5 bases). Per the germline V gene, CDR1 is MNHEY and CDR2 is SVGEGT. V gave up 2 bases and J gave up 4 bases, with 20 bases separating them. This CDR3 comprises 17 residues. The CDR3 nucleotides read TGTGCCAGCAGTTACGAGGCAGGGAGAGCTTTGAGCACTGAAGCTTTCTTT. This translates into CASSYEAGRALSTEAFF.

This clonotype has more than one count but fewer than ten. The V and J genes are TRBV5-1 and TRBJ2-7; 11 nucleotides align to TRBD2. The CDR3 runs to 14 residues. The V gene end was trimmed by 3 bases and the J gene end by 2 bases; junction bases not matched to a gene: 1. CDR1 and CDR2 (germline): SGHRS, YFSETQ. This chain's CDR3 is CASSSTSGTYEQYF. In DNA form, the CDR3 reads TGCGCCAGCAGCTCGACTAGCGGGACCTACGAGCAGTACTTC.